This TCR beta chain was sequenced in a study of cytomegalovirus exposure and HLA in healthy donors. Study-level results: The likely origin of a cluster of highly shared sequence variants was a sequencing artifact.

PCR involved 60 Vbeta and 13 Jbeta primers. Profiling relied on immunoSEQ multiplex PCR, and the TCRdb table lists in-frame clones only, not all of them. The sample records 150,000 to 190,000 clones, 70% to 90% being singletons. About this clone: Antigen unknown.

Germline V lookup: CDR1 MDHEN, CDR2 SYDVKM. J lost 0 bases, V lost 2 bases, and 12 bases had no gene match. This CDR3 is built from 19 residues. Sequencing was carried out using PBMCs. The chain employs TRBV28 and TRBJ1-5, with TRBD1 identical over 8 bases. The source of this sequence is a woman under 30 in good health and CMV-seronegative. Here the CDR3 reads CASSLKRGRGPLSNQPQHF. For the CDR3, the DNA is TGTGCCAGCAGTTTAAAAAGGGGCAGGGGGCCCCTTAGCAATCAGCCCCAGCATTTT.